This T cell receptor beta chain was recovered during a study of control samples from healthy donors and cancer patients. Some clones are missing from TCRdb's copy, which holds only in-frame ones; the method was immunoSEQ multiplex PCR. The profile shows about 78,000 clones, around nine tenths of them singletons. The germline V gene has CDR1 MDHEN and CDR2 SYDVKM. CDR3 size: 14 residues. Trimming removed 1 base at V and 0 bases at J, with 6 bases between. Material: blood. The J gene is TRBJ1-1, the V gene TRBV28; D gene uncertain. The sequence was collected from a woman aged 55 to 70 in good health. CDR3 loop: CASSLYRLNTEAFF. CDR3 nucleotide sequence: TGTGCCAGCAGTTTATATAGGTTGAACACTGAAGCTTTCTTT.